This entry lists 21 T cell receptor beta chains sequenced from one sample in a study of blood T cell repertoires in COVID-19. Generated by immunoSEQ multiplex PCR, the TCRdb table keeps only in-frame clones and is missing some. The repertoire holds approximately 110,000 clones, with approximately 84% as singletons. Sequenced: peripheral blood. All receptors come from a man in his forties with acute or convalescent COVID-19.

The CDR3 loop is CASSLAEGNEKLFF. The CDR3 region has the DNA TGTGCCAGCAGCTTGGCGGAGGGTAACGAAAAACTGTTTTTT. This chain uses TRBV5-6 with TRBJ1-4; no firm D call. V was trimmed by 0 bases and J by 8 bases, leaving 11 bases between them. Germline assignment: CDR1 SGHDT and CDR2 YYEEEE. The CDR3 consists of 14 residues.

The rearrangement links TRBV6-2 or TRBV6-3 to TRBJ2-7; 9 bases are shared with TRBD2. Trimming cost V 2 bases and J 2 bases; bases outside gene matches: 1. CDR1 and CDR2 from the germline V gene are MNHEY and SVGEGT. The CDR3 covers 14 residues. The CDR3 DNA follows: TGTGCCAGCAGTTACGGGACTAGCACCTACGAGCAGTACTTC. Translating it yields CASSYGTSTYEQYF.

This clone came up once. This chain connects TRBV30 to TRBJ1-2; 9 nucleotides line up with TRBD1. The length of the CDR3 is 15 residues. Per germline, CDR1 GTSNPN and CDR2 SVGIG (reference sequence). The junction had 8 bases not matched to a gene; V was cut back by 0 bases and J by 6 bases. CDR3 in amino acids: CAWSVTGGAVDGYTF. In DNA, the CDR3 is TGTGCCTGGAGTGTTACAGGGGGCGCGGTAGATGGCTACACCTTC.

The chain combines TRBV2 with TRBJ2-3; weak D call: TRBD2 (6 bases). The CDR3 sequence is 14 residues long. Germline CDR1 and CDR2: SNHLY and FYNNEI. Trimming removed 2 bases at V and 6 bases at J, with 12 bases between. Written as DNA, the CDR3 is TGTGCCAGCAGTGAAACTAGCCAGATGGATACGCAGTATTTT. The encoded protein is CASSETSQMDTQYF. The variable domain in full, completed from reference TRBV2 and TRBJ2-3, reads EPEVTQTPSHQVTQMGQEVILRCVPISNHLYFYWYRQILGQKVEFLVSFYNNEISEKSEIFDDQFSVERPDGSNFTLKIRSTKLEDSAMYFCASSETSQMDTQYFGPGTRLTVL.

The rearrangement links TRBV24-1 to TRBJ2-7, with 7 bases aligning to TRBD1. CDR1 is KGHDR, CDR2 SFDVKD, per germline. V trimming: 3 bases; J trimming: 5 bases; junction bases outside the gene matches: 12. The CDR3 length is 16 residues. This chain's CDR3 is CATSDTGDIRGNEQYF. The CDR3 bases are TGTGCCACCAGTGATACAGGGGACATAAGGGGCAACGAGCAGTACTTC.

This chain links TRBV4-3 with TRBJ2-6; D unresolved. V lost 3 bases, J lost 0 bases, and 9 bases lay in between. The CDR3 runs to 16 residues. Germline lookup yields CDR1 LGHNA and CDR2 YSLEER. Written as DNA, the CDR3 is TGCGCCAGCAGCCAGTCGATACTCTCTGGGGCCAACGTCCTGACTTTC. This translates into CASSQSILSGANVLTF.

The chain couples TRBV5-6 to TRBJ1-2; the D gene is possibly TRBD1 (5 bases). CDR1 is SGHDT and CDR2 is YYEEEE in the germline V gene. CDR3 length: 13 residues. V lost 4 bases to trimming and J lost 4 bases, with 11 bases between them. Here the CDR3 reads CASSLLQVYGYTF. DNA for the CDR3: TGTGCCAGCAGCCTGTTACAGGTCTATGGCTACACCTTC.

This chain uses TRBV24-1 with TRBJ2-7, with 7 bases that match TRBD1. The CDR3 length is 19 residues. The junction had 20 bases not matched to a gene; V was cut back by 4 bases and J by 3 bases. Per the germline V gene, CDR1 is KGHDR and CDR2 is SFDVKD. The CDR3 DNA is TGTGCCACCAGTGACCCCCATAGTTCTACCGGGACAGCCTTCTACGAGCAGTACTTC. Its translation: CATSDPHSSTGTAFYEQYF.

The chain combines TRBV6-5 with TRBJ2-7, with TRBD2 as a possible D gene (6 bases). The CDR3 is 15 amino acids. The germline V gene encodes CDR1 MNHEY and CDR2 SVGAGI. With 6 bases removed from V and 4 bases from J, the gap between germline ends came to 19 bases. The CDR3 sequence is CASRRVWDWAYEQYF. CDR3 bases: TGTGCCAGCAGGAGAGTATGGGACTGGGCTTACGAGCAGTACTTC.

This chain connects TRBV12-3 or TRBV12-4 to TRBJ2-5, with a tentative D call TRBD2 (5 bases). V lost 4 bases to trimming and J lost 5 bases, with 11 bases between them. CDR3 length: 13 residues. CDR3: CASSSTSGETQYF. The CDR3, as DNA: TGTGCCAGCAGTTCCACTTCGGGGGAGACCCAGTACTTC.

The chain links TRBV7-6 to TRBJ2-3, with D unclear. Germline V gene lookup returns CDR1 SGHVS and CDR2 FNYEAQ. The CDR3 runs to 11 residues. The V and J ends lost 5 bases and 3 bases respectively, with 3 bases between them. The CDR3, as DNA: TGTGCCAGCAGCCTAACAGATACGCAGTATTTT. Its protein is CASSLTDTQYF.

This clone showed up just a few times. The J gene is TRBJ2-7, the V gene TRBV29-1; 8 nucleotides line up with TRBD1. Unmatched junction bases numbered 5, after V lost 5 bases and J lost 5 bases. Germline CDR1 is SQVTM and CDR2 is ANQGSEA. The CDR3 length is 12 residues. The CDR3 DNA reads TGCAGCGTTCAGGGGGCAGTGGACGAGCAGTACTTC. Translated, it gives CSVQGAVDEQYF.

This clone was observed once. The genes are TRBV18 and TRBJ1-4; 9 positions agree with TRBD1. Germline V lookup: CDR1 KGHSH, CDR2 LQKENI. With 3 bases clipped from V and 8 bases from J, the junction kept 4 bases outside the gene matches. There are 14 residues in the CDR3. CDR3 amino acids: CASSPGQGSEKLFF. As DNA, the CDR3 is TGTGCCAGCTCACCCGGACAGGGGTCGGAAAAACTGTTTTTT.

The chain combines TRBV7-9 with TRBJ1-6; 7 bases are shared with TRBD1. Germline V lookup: CDR1 SEHNR, CDR2 FQNEAQ (reference sequence). V was pared by 6 bases and J by 7 bases, with 9 bases of the junction left unmatched. The CDR3 contains 15 residues. The CDR3 spells CASRSRGQLNSPLHF. Written as DNA, the CDR3 is TGTGCCAGCAGGTCCCGGGGACAGTTGAATTCACCCCTCCACTTT.

As concerns this clone: Mismatch with germline at one junction end may stem from a read error. The chain recombines TRBV11-2 with TRBJ1-2; possible D gene TRBD1, 6 bases. This CDR3 spans 13 amino acids. CDR1 is SGHAT, CDR2 FQNNGV, per germline. In DNA, the CDR3 is TGTGCCAGCAGCTTAGATCCTGGGACACCCAGACACTTC. Protein sequence: CASSLDPGTPRHF. The full variable domain, in which reference TRBV11-2 and TRBJ1-2 provide the parts outside the CDR3, is EAGVAQSPRYKIIEKRQSVAFWCNPISGHATLYWYQQILGQGPKLLIQFQNNGVVDDSQLPKDRFSAERLKGVDSTLKIQPAKLEDSAVYLCASSLDPGTPRHFGSGTRLTVV.

This clone was recorded once. This chain links TRBV12-3 or TRBV12-4 with TRBJ1-2; D call uncertain. There are 11 residues in the CDR3. Trimming cost V 5 bases and J 13 bases, with 14 bases left between them. The CDR3: CASSPGLDFTF. Here the CDR3 DNA reads TGTGCCAGCAGTCCCGGACTGGATTTCACCTTC.

The rearrangement links TRBV14 to TRBJ1-1; possible D gene TRBD1, 6 bases. CDR1 is SGHDN and CDR2 is FVKESK in the germline V gene. Trimming removed 5 bases at V and 4 bases at J, with 14 bases between. The CDR3 covers 14 residues. CDR3 nucleotides: TGTGCCAGCAGCAAACAGGGCGTCAGCACTGAAGCTTTCTTT. Encoded protein: CASSKQGVSTEAFF.

This chain connects TRBV9 to TRBJ2-1; D is uncertain. CDR1 and CDR2 (germline): SGDLS, YYNGEE. CDR3 length equals 12 residues. The ends were cut back, 4 bases at V and 6 bases at J, with 8 bases in the middle. The DNA of the CDR3 is TGTGCCAGCAGCACAAACCCCAATGAGCAGTTCTTC. It translates to CASSTNPNEQFF.

The rearrangement joins TRBV5-5 to TRBJ1-1; TRBD1 matches 7 bases. The CDR3 runs 15 residues. Germline V gene data show CDR1 as SGHKS and CDR2 as YYEKEE (reference sequence). Trimming took 3 bases from V and 1 from J; bases not matched to a gene: 6. Here the CDR3 reads CASSSLGGRNTEAFF. The CDR3 bases are TGTGCCAGCAGCTCACTAGGGGGCCGGAACACTGAAGCTTTCTTT.

The chain links TRBV11-2 to TRBJ2-7; 7 positions match TRBD1. The V segment lost 5 bases and the J segment 3 bases; nucleotides outside the gene matches: 7. Germline V gives CDR1 SGHAT, CDR2 FQNNGV. CDR3 size: 14 residues. This chain's CDR3 is CASSTYRGNYEQYF. CDR3 DNA sequence: TGTGCCAGCAGCACTTACAGGGGAAACTACGAGCAGTACTTC.

The rearrangement links TRBV29-1 to TRBJ1-2, with 9 positions matching TRBD1. With 6 bases clipped from V and 6 bases from J, the junction kept 8 bases outside the gene matches. Looked up from germline, CDR1 is SQVTM and CDR2 is ANQGSEA. The CDR3 is made up of 13 amino acids. In DNA, the CDR3 is TGCAGCGTCGTGCTAGGGACAGGGAATGGCTACACCTTC. Its translation: CSVVLGTGNGYTF.